One sample yielded the 13 T cell receptor beta chains listed below, sequenced in a study of blood T cell repertoires in COVID-19. Generated by immunoSEQ multiplex PCR, the TCRdb table keeps only in-frame clones and is missing some. The sample includes 350,000 or so clones, around nine tenths of them seen just once. The sequenced material came from PBMCs or T cells enriched from blood (not recorded which). The receptor set was obtained from a woman aged 25 to 45 who had been exposed to COVID-19.

The chain carries TRBV30 and TRBJ1-2; D is perhaps TRBD1 (5 bases). CDR1 is GTSNPN and CDR2 is SVGIG in the germline V gene (reference sequence). CDR3 length equals 12 residues. V lost 0 bases to trimming and J lost 8 bases, with 10 bases between them. As DNA, the CDR3 is TGTGCCTGGAGTGTGGGGGGGGGAGGCTACACCTTC. Its protein is CAWSVGGGGYTF.

The chain couples TRBV19 to TRBJ2-1; 8 nucleotides line up with TRBD2. Unmatched junction bases numbered 5, after V lost 4 bases and J lost 9 bases. Germline V lookup: CDR1 LNHDA, CDR2 SQIVND (reference sequence). This CDR3 is 13 amino acids long. The CDR3 reads CASSTTAGVEQFF. In DNA form, the CDR3 reads TGTGCCAGTAGTACGACAGCGGGAGTTGAGCAGTTCTTC.

This chain joins TRBV20-1 and TRBJ2-1; perhaps TRBD2 as D (5 bases). V gave up 7 bases and J gave up 10 bases, with 11 bases separating them. The CDR3 runs 10 residues. Germline V gene sequence: CDR1 DFQATT, CDR2 SNEGSKA (reference sequence). CDR3 bases: TGCAGTGTTTACAGAGGGGAGCAGTTCTTC. Translation: CSVYRGEQFF.

This rearrangement joins TRBV19 to TRBJ2-2; weak D call: TRBD2 (5 bases). The CDR3 loop spans 14 amino acids. Germline V lookup: CDR1 LNHDA, CDR2 SQIVND (reference sequence). V lost 1 base to trimming and J lost 7 bases, with 10 bases between them. This CDR3 is CASSIVGRDGELFF. DNA of the CDR3: TGTGCCAGTAGTATAGTCGGTCGGGACGGGGAGCTGTTTTTT.

The chain has TRBV6-5 and TRBJ2-3; 12 bases fit TRBD1. Germline V gene data show CDR1 as MNHEY and CDR2 as SVGAGI. V gave up 6 bases and J gave up 5 bases; unmatched junction bases: 6. The CDR3 is 15 residues long. CDR3 DNA sequence: TGTGCCAGCAGCGCCGGGACAGGGGGCTTAGATACGCAGTATTTT. Its translation is CASSAGTGGLDTQYF.

J is TRBJ2-5 and V is TRBV14, with a tentative D call TRBD1 (5 bases). V lost 4 bases, J lost 5 bases, and 11 bases lay in between. The CDR3 has 13 amino acids. The germline V gene encodes CDR1 SGHDN and CDR2 FVKESK. CDR3 sequence (DNA): TGTGCCAGCAGCCGGAACGCAGGGGAGACCCAGTACTTC. Amino acids: CASSRNAGETQYF.

This sequence joins TRBV7-6 and TRBJ2-7, with 7 bases lining up with TRBD1. J gave up 4 bases and V 3 bases, and 9 bases lay outside the gene matches. The CDR3 has 15 amino acids. CDR1 and CDR2 from the germline V gene are SGHVS and FNYEAQ. The CDR3 DNA is TGTGCCAGCAGCTTGGCCGCGAGGGACAGATACGAGCAGTACTTC. Its translation is CASSLAARDRYEQYF.

V gene TRBV29-1 combines with J gene TRBJ2-1; weak D call: TRBD2 (5 bases). V lost 3 bases and J lost 8, with 17 bases in between. Germline V gene sequence: CDR1 SQVTM, CDR2 ANQGSEA. The CDR3 covers 14 residues. CDR3 sequence: CSVDSLAIGYEQFF. The CDR3, as DNA: TGCAGCGTTGATAGTTTAGCGATAGGCTATGAGCAGTTCTTC.

The count of this clone is one. The V call is TRBV24-1, the J call TRBJ2-7, with TRBD1 matching over 7 bases. CDR1 KGHDR and CDR2 SFDVKD come from the germline V gene. The CDR3 has 13 residues. The V and J ends lost 7 bases and 6 bases, in that order; junction bases with no gene match: 8. The CDR3: CATRRHRGSEQYF. Here the CDR3 DNA reads TGTGCCACCAGACGGCACAGGGGTAGCGAGCAGTACTTC.

This chain connects TRBV24-1 to TRBJ1-2; D gene unclear. The CDR3 loop spans 14 amino acids. V was trimmed by 4 bases and J by 7 bases, leaving 15 bases between them. Germline-derived CDR1 and CDR2 are KGHDR and SFDVKD. CDR3 sequence (DNA): TGTGCCACCAGTGACTTGACAAAATCCCCTGGCTACACCTTC. As protein: CATSDLTKSPGYTF.

CDR3 in amino acids: CASGTSGSIYNEQFF. CDR3 nucleotide sequence: TGTGCCAGCGGAACTAGCGGGAGTATCTACAATGAGCAGTTCTTC. V gene TRBV7-3 combines with J gene TRBJ2-1, with 11 bases that match TRBD2. The CDR3 spans 15 residues. CDR1 is SGHTA and CDR2 is FQGTGA in the germline V gene. The V gene end was trimmed by 8 bases and the J gene end by 3 bases; junction bases not matched to a gene: 6.

The rearrangement uses TRBV6-5 and TRBJ2-3; D is unresolved. V lost 6 bases and J 2 bases, leaving 9 bases between the germline ends. From germline, CDR1 is MNHEY and CDR2 SVGAGI. The CDR3 covers 13 residues. In DNA form, the CDR3 reads TGTGCCAGCAGAGTAGCCACCACAGATACGCAGTATTTT. It specifies CASRVATTDTQYF.

A single count supports this clone. Here the CDR3 reads CASSIDLKAGGYTF. CDR3 nucleotides: TGTGCCAGTAGTATAGATCTGAAGGCGGGTGGCTACACCTTC. The V call is TRBV19, the J call TRBJ1-2; no definite D call. This CDR3 spans 14 amino acids. The germline V and J ends were trimmed by 0 bases and 7 bases, with 12 bases remaining between them. CDR1 and CDR2 from the germline V gene are LNHDA and SQIVND (reference sequence).